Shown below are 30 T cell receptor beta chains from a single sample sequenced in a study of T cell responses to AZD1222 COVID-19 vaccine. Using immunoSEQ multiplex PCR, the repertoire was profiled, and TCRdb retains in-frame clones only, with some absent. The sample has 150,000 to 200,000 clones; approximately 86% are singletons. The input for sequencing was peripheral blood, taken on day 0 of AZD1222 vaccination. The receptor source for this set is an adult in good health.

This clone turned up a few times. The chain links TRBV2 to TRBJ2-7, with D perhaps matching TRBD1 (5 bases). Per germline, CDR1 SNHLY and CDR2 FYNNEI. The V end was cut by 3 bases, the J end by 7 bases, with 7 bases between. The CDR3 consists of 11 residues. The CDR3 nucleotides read TGTGCCAGCAGTGAGTCAGGGGAGCAGTACTTC. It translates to CASSESGEQYF.

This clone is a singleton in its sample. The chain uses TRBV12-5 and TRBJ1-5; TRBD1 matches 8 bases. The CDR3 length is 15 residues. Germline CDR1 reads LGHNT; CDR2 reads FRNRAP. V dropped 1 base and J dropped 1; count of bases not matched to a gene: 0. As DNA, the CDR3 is TGTGCTAGTGGTTTGGGGACAGGGAGCAATCAGCCCCAGCATTTT. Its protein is CASGLGTGSNQPQHF.

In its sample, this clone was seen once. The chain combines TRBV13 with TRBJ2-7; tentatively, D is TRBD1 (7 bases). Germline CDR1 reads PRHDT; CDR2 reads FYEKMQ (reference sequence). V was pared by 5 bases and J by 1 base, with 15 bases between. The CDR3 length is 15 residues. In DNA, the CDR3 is TGTGCCAGCAGCCCCAGGGGGGTCGGGTCCTACGAGCAGTACTTC. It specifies CASSPRGVGSYEQYF.

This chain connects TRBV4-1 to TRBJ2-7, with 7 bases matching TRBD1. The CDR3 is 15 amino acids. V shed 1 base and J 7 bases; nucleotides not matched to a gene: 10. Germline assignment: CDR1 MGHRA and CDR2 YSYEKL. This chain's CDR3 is CASSQAGQAVGEQYF. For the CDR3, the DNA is TGCGCCAGCAGCCAAGCAGGACAGGCCGTGGGGGAGCAGTACTTC.

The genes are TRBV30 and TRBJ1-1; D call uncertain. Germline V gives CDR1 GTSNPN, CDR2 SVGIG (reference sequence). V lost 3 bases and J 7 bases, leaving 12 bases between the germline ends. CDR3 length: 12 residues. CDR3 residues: CAWRKMDGEAFF. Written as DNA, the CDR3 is TGTGCCTGGAGGAAGATGGACGGTGAAGCTTTCTTT.

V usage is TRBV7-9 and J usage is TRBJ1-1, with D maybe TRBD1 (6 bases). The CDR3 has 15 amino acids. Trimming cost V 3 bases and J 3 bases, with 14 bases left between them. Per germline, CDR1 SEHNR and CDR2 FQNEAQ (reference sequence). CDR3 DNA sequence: TGTGCCAGCAGCTTTTCCCAGGGGCGCGACACTGAAGCTTTCTTT. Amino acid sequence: CASSFSQGRDTEAFF.

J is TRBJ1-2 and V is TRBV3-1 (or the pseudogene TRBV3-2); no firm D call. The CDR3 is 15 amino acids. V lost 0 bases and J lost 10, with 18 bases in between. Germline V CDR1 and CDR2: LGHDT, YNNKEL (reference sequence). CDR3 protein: CASSQDGRGGKIYTF. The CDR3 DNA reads TGTGCCAGCAGCCAAGATGGCAGAGGTGGAAAAATCTACACCTTC.

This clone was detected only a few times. CDR3 nucleotides: TGTGCCAGCAGCGGAGCGGGGGGGGTAGATACGCAGTATTTT. This gives the protein CASSGAGGVDTQYF. This rearrangement joins TRBV3-1 (or the pseudogene TRBV3-2) to TRBJ2-3; 10 nucleotides match TRBD2. Unmatched junction bases numbered 4, after V lost 5 bases and J lost 5 bases. The CDR3 has 14 residues. Germline CDR1 and CDR2: LGHDT and YNNKEL (reference sequence).

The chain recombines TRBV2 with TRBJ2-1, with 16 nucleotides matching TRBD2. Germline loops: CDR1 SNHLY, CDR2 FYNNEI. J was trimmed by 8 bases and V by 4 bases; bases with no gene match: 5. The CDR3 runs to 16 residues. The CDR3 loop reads CASSGEGTSGRDEQFF. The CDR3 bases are TGTGCCAGCAGTGGCGAGGGGACTAGCGGGAGGGATGAGCAGTTCTTC.

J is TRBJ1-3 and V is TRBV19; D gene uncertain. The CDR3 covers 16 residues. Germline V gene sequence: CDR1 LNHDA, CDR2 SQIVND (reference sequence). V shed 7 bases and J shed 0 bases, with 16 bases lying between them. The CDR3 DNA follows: TGTGCCAGTACCGATGGCGGGGTCTACTCTGGAAACACCATATATTTT. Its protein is CASTDGGVYSGNTIYF.

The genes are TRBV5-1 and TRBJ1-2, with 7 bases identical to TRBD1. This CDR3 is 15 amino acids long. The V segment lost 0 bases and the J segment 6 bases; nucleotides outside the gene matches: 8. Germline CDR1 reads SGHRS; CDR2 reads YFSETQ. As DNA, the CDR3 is TGCGCCAGCAGCTTGGATAGGGGGCGAGGGAATGGCTACACCTTC. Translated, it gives CASSLDRGRGNGYTF.

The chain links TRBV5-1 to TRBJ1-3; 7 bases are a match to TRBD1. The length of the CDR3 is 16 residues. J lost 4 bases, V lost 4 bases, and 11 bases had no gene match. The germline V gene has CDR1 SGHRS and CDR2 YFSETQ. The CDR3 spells CASSQGGLLSGNTIYF. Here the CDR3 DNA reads TGCGCCAGCAGCCAGGGGGGACTTCTATCCGGAAACACCATATATTTT.

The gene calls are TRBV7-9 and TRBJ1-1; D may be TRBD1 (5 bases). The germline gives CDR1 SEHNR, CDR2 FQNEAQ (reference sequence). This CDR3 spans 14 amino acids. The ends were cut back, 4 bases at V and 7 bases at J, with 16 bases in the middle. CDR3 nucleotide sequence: TGTGCCAGCAGCTCCCGGGACTCTCTACTTGAAGCTTTCTTT. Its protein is CASSSRDSLLEAFF.

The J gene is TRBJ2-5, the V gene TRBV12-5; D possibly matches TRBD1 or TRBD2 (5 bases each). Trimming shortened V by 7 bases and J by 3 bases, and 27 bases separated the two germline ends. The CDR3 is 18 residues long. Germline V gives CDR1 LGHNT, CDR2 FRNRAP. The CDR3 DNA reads TGTGCTAGTGCCCTTGGGGCGGAATCGAGGGCGCTGGAAGAGACCCAGTACTTC. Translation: CASALGAESRALEETQYF. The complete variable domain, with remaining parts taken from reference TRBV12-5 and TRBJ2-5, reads DARVTQTPRHKVTEMGQEVTMRCQPILGHNTVFWYRQTMMQGLELLAYFRNRAPLDDSGMPKDRFSAEMPDATLATLKIQPSEPRDSAVYFCASALGAESRALEETQYFGPGTRLLVL.

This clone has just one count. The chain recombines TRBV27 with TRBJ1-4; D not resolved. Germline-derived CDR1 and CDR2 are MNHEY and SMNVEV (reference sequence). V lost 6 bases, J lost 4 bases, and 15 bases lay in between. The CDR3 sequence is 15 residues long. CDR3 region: CASRPGSWGNEKLFF. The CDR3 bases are TGTGCCAGCAGACCGGGATCCTGGGGTAATGAAAAACTGTTTTTT.

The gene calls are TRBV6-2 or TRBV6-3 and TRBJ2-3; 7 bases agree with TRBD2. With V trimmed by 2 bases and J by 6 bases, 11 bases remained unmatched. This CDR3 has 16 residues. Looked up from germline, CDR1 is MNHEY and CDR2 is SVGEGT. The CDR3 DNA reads TGTGCCAGCAGTTACGCGGGAGTAAACATTAGGGATACGCAGTATTTT. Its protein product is CASSYAGVNIRDTQYF.

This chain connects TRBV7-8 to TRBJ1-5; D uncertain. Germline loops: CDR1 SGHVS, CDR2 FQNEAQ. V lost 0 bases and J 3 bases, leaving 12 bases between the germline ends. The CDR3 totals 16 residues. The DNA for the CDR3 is TGTGCCAGCAGCTTAGCGCCCGACTCCACCAATCAGCCCCAGCATTTT. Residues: CASSLAPDSTNQPQHF.

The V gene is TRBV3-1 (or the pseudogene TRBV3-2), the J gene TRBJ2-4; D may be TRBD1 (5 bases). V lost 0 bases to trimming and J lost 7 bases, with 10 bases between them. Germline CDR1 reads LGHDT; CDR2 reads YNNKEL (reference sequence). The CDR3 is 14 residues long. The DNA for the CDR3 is TGTGCCAGCAGCCAAGATCCGACAGCCAACATTCAGTACTTC. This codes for CASSQDPTANIQYF.

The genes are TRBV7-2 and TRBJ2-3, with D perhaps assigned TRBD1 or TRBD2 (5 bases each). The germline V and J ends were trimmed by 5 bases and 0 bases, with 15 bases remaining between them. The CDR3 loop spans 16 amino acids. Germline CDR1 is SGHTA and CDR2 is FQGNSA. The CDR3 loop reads CASSITGPGSTDTQYF. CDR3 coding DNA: TGTGCCAGCAGCATTACGGGGCCAGGGAGCACAGATACGCAGTATTTT. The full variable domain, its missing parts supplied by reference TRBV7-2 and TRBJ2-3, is GAGVSQSPSNKVTEKGKDVELRCDPISGHTALYWYRQSLGQGLEFLIYFQGNSAPDKSGLPSDRFSAERTGGSVSTLTIQRTQQEDSAVYLCASSITGPGSTDTQYFGPGTRLTVL.

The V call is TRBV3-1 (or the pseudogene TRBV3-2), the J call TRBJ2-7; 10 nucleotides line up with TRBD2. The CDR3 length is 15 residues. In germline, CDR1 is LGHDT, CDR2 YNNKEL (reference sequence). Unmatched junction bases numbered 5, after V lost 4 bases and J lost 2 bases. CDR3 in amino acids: CASSRAGGEPYEQYF. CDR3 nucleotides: TGTGCCAGCAGCCGAGCGGGAGGGGAGCCCTACGAGCAGTACTTC.

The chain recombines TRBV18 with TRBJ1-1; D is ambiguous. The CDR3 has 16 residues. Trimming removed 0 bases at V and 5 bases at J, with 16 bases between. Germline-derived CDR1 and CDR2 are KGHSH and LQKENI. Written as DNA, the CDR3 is TGTGCCAGCTCACCACCGGGCAGCAGACGCACGACTGAAGCTTTCTTT. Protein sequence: CASSPPGSRRTTEAFF.

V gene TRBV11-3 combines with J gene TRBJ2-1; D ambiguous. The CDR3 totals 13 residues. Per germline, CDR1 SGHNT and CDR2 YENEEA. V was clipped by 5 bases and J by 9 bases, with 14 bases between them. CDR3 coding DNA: TGTGCCAGCAGCAAAGGGTCGGCAATTGAGCAGTTCTTC. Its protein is CASSKGSAIEQFF.

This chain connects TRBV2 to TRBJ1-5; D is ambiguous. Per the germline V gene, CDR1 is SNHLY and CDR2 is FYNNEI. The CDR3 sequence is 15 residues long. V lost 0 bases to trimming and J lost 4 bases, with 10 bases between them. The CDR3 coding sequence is TGTGCCAGCAGTGAAGCGCTGGCAGGAAATCAGCCCCAGCATTTT. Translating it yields CASSEALAGNQPQHF.

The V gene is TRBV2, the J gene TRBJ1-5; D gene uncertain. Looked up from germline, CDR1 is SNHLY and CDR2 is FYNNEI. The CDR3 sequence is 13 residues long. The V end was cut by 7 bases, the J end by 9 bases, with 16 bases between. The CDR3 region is CASNRAPRTPQHF. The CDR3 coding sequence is TGTGCCAGCAATCGCGCGCCCAGGACGCCCCAGCATTTT.

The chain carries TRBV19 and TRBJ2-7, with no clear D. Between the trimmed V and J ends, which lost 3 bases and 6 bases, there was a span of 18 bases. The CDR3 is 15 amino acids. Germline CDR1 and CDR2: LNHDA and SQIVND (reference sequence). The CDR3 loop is CASSMGMYPTSEQYF. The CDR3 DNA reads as TGTGCCAGTAGTATGGGGATGTACCCTACGAGCGAGCAGTACTTC. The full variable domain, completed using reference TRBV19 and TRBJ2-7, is DGGITQSPKYLFRKEGQNVTLSCEQNLNHDAMYWYRQDPGQGLRLIYYSQIVNDFQKGDIAEGYSVSREKKESFPLTVTSAQKNPTAFYLCASSMGMYPTSEQYFGPGTRLTVT.

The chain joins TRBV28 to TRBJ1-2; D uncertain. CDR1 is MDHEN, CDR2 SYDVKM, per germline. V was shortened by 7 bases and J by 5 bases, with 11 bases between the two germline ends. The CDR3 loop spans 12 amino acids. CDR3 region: CASKAGGYGYTF. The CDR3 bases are TGTGCCAGCAAGGCAGGAGGGTATGGCTACACCTTC.

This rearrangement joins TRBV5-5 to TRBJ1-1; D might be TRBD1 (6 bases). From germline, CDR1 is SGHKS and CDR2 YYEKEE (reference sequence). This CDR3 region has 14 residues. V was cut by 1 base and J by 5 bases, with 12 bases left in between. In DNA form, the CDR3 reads TGTGCCAGCAGCTTGTTTGCGGGGGCGACTGAAGCTTTCTTT. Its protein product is CASSLFAGATEAFF.

The CDR3 coding sequence is TGTGCCAGTAGTATTCTGGGGGCGACTAATGAAAAACTGTTTTTT. Its translation: CASSILGATNEKLFF. The genes are TRBV19 and TRBJ1-4; weak D call: TRBD1 (6 bases). This CDR3 region has 15 residues. CDR1 is LNHDA, CDR2 SQIVND, per germline (reference sequence). Trimming removed 3 bases at V and 2 bases at J, with 10 bases between. Variable domain in full (rest from reference TRBV19 and TRBJ1-4): DGGITQSPKYLFRKEGQNVTLSCEQNLNHDAMYWYRQDPGQGLRLIYYSQIVNDFQKGDIAEGYSVSREKKESFPLTVTSAQKNPTAFYLCASSILGATNEKLFFGSGTQLSVL.

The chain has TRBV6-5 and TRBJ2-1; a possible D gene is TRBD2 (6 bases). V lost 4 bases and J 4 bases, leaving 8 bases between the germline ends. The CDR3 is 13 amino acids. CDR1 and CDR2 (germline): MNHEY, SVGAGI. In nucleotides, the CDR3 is TGTGCCAGCAGTTCGGGACTTTACAATGAGCAGTTCTTC. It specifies CASSSGLYNEQFF.

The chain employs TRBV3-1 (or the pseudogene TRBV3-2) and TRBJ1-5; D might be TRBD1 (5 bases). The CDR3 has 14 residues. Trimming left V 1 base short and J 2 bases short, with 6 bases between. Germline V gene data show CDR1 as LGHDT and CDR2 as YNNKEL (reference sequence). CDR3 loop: CASSQGQRNQPQHF. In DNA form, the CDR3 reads TGTGCCAGCAGCCAAGGACAGCGCAATCAGCCCCAGCATTTT.